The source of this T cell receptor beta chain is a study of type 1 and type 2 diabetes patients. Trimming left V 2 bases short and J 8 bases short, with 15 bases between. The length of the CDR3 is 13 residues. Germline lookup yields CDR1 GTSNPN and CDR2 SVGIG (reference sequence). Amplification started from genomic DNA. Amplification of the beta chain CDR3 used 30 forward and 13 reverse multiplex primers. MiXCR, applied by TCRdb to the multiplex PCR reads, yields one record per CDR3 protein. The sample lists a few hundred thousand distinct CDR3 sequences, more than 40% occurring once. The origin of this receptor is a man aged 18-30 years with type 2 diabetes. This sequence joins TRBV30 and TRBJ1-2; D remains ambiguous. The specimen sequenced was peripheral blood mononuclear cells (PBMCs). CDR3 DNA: TGTGCCTGGAGTAATTCGCTTTTCCCCGGCTACACCTTC. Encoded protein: CAWSNSLFPGYTF.